A selection of T cell receptor beta chains follows, all from one sample in a study of T-cell reconstitution after alpha-beta-depleted transplantation in children. TCRdb re-called the PCR reads with MiXCR, one entry per CDR3 protein. The data contain 300,000 or so distinct CDR3 sequences, roughly 9.5% of them seen just once; the ten biggest clones take up over 9.5%. Material: PBMCs from the stem cell graft donor, obtained from the stem cell graft. The receptors here all came from a human donor who donated a stem cell graft to a child with SCID. CDR3s include the opening cysteine and the closing phenylalanine or tryptophan. The D gene is left open where the match is weak. Clone size, where shown, is once, few, many, or a class for clones that have expanded.

cdr3_aa	cdr3_nt	cdr3_length	clone_size	d_call	j_call	v_call
CAISEGYDVNTGELFF	TGTGCCATCAGTGAGGGATACGACGTGAACACCGGGGAGCTGTTTTTT	16	many	NA	TRBJ2-2	TRBV10-3
CASSQESDGLAGEVSYNEQFF	TGTGCCAGCAGCCAAGAATCGGATGGACTAGCGGGGGAGGTTTCCTACAATGAGCAGTTCTTC	21	few	TRBD2	TRBJ2-1	TRBV4-2
CASSLRGMNTGELFF	TGTGCCAGCAGTTTACGGGGAATGAACACCGGGGAGCTGTTTTTT	15	NA	NA	TRBJ2-2	TRBV12-3/TRBV12-4
CASSGGTSESYEQYF	TGCGCCAGCAGCGGCGGGACTAGCGAATCCTACGAGCAGTACTTC	15	NA	TRBD2	TRBJ2-7	TRBV5-1
CASSLAPGTGIGNEQFF	TGCGCCAGCAGCTTGGCCCCCGGGACAGGGATCGGGAATGAGCAGTTCTTC	17	NA	TRBD1	TRBJ2-1	TRBV5-1
CSARDTQLYNEQFF	TGCAGTGCTAGAGATACACAGCTCTACAATGAGCAGTTCTTC	14	few	NA	TRBJ2-1	TRBV20-1
CASSLESGGAYEQYF	TGCGCCAGCAGCTTGGAGAGCGGGGGGGCTTACGAGCAGTACTTC	15	NA	TRBD2	TRBJ2-7	TRBV5-1
CAISENNEQFF	TGTGCCATCAGTGAAAACAATGAGCAGTTCTTC	11	NA	NA	TRBJ2-1	TRBV10-3
CASSTQGWVSEQFF	TGTGCCAGCAGCACCCAGGGCTGGGTGAGTGAGCAGTTCTTC	14	NA	NA	TRBJ2-1	TRBV13
CASSTTSGGLSYNEQFF	TGTGCCAGCAGTACGACTAGCGGGGGCCTCTCCTACAATGAGCAGTTCTTC	17	NA	TRBD2	TRBJ2-1	TRBV6-1
CASSLNGGDTEAFF	TGCGCCAGCAGCTTGAATGGGGGTGATACTGAAGCTTTCTTT	14	NA	NA	TRBJ1-1	TRBV5-1
CASSTPSGQSSGANVLTF	TGTGCCAGCAGCACCCCCAGCGGGCAGAGCTCTGGGGCCAACGTCCTGACTTTC	18	NA	NA	TRBJ2-6	TRBV7-9
CASSLDGTSLYEQFF	TGCGCCAGCAGCTTGGACGGGACTTCTCTCTATGAGCAGTTCTTC	15	many	NA	TRBJ2-1	TRBV5-1
CASTHEGYTEAFF	TGTGCCAGTACCCATGAGGGGTACACTGAAGCTTTCTTT	13	many	NA	TRBJ1-1	TRBV19
CASTRSRGTASQETQYF	TGTGCCAGCACCCGGAGTCGAGGGACAGCCAGTCAAGAGACCCAGTACTTC	17	NA	TRBD1	TRBJ2-5	TRBV12-3/TRBV12-4
CASSLGPLRSTDTQYF	TGCGCCAGCAGCTTGGGGCCCTTGCGAAGCACAGATACGCAGTATTTT	16	many	NA	TRBJ2-3	TRBV5-1
CASSLLTSGWRDEQFF	TGTGCCAGCAGCTTATTGACTAGCGGGTGGAGGGATGAGCAGTTCTTC	16	NA	TRBD2	TRBJ2-1	TRBV7-2
CASRNTGSSGNTIYF	TGTGCCAGCAGAAATACAGGGTCCTCTGGAAACACCATATATTTT	15	few	NA	TRBJ1-3	TRBV6-1
CASSFTLRPLHF	TGTGCCAGCAGTTTTACCCTACGACCCCTCCACTTT	12	NA	NA	TRBJ1-6	TRBV6-2/TRBV6-3
CASSVVAGGETQYF	TGTGCCAGCAGCGTAGTAGCGGGGGGGGAGACCCAGTACTTC	14	few	TRBD2	TRBJ2-5	TRBV9
CAIRFRSDQPQHF	TGTGCCATCCGGTTCAGGTCCGATCAGCCCCAGCATTTT	13	NA	NA	TRBJ1-5	TRBV10-3
CASSYLGTGDTGELFF	TGTGCCAGCAGTTACTTGGGGACAGGAGATACCGGGGAGCTGTTTTTT	16	NA	TRBD1	TRBJ2-2	TRBV6-5
CASTLSDRQGGQYF	TGTGCCAGCACCCTCTCGGACAGACAAGGGGGGCAGTACTTC	14	many	NA	TRBJ2-7	TRBV12-3/TRBV12-4
CASRPGTENTGELFF	TGCGCCAGCAGGCCCGGGACTGAAAACACCGGGGAGCTGTTTTTT	15	many	NA	TRBJ2-2	TRBV5-1
CASTTPGNSNTGELFF	TGTGCCAGCACCACTCCGGGGAACTCAAACACCGGGGAGCTGTTTTTT	16	NA	NA	TRBJ2-2	TRBV3-1
CASSTIGLDNEQFF	TGTGCCAGCAGCACAATCGGACTCGACAATGAGCAGTTCTTC	14	few	NA	TRBJ2-1	TRBV7-9
CASSLRQGVTYEQYF	TGTGCCAGCAGTCTCCGACAGGGGGTAACCTACGAGCAGTACTTC	15	many	TRBD1	TRBJ2-7	TRBV27
CASNLPPRVGQYF	TGTGCCAGCAACCTCCCTCCGAGGGTTGGGCAGTACTTC	13	NA	NA	TRBJ2-7	TRBV2
CASSPGPLNTGELFF	TGTGCCAGCAGCCCGGGACCTTTGAACACCGGGGAGCTGTTTTTT	15	NA	NA	TRBJ2-2	TRBV5-5
CSALTGTGMNWGYEQYF	TGCAGTGCTTTAACCGGGACAGGGATGAACTGGGGCTACGAGCAGTACTTC	17	once	TRBD1	TRBJ2-7	TRBV20-1
CASSPVGRQDTQYF	TGTGCCAGCAGCCCCGTTGGTCGTCAAGATACGCAGTATTTT	14	few	NA	TRBJ2-3	TRBV6-2/TRBV6-3
CASRGDSGSGNTIYF	TGCGCCAGCAGGGGGGACAGCGGATCTGGAAACACCATATATTTT	15	NA	TRBD1	TRBJ1-3	TRBV5-1
CSARGLRNSPLHF	TGCAGTGCTAGGGGGTTGCGCAATTCACCCCTCCACTTT	13	many	NA	TRBJ1-6	TRBV20-1
CAATGGTPSSYEQYF	TGTGCCGCAACAGGGGGGACACCTAGCTCCTACGAGCAGTACTTC	15	few	TRBD1	TRBJ2-7	TRBV2
CSVPSGGTKNIQYF	TGCAGCGTTCCCTCGGGGGGTACCAAAAACATTCAGTACTTC	14	few	TRBD2	TRBJ2-4	TRBV29-1
CASSYIPLAGGATYNEQFF	TGTGCCAGCAGTTACATCCCGCTAGCGGGGGGTGCGACCTACAATGAGCAGTTCTTC	19	few	TRBD2	TRBJ2-1	TRBV6-5
CASSLGLNYGYTF	TGCGCCAGCAGCTTGGGACTTAACTATGGCTACACCTTC	13	few	NA	TRBJ1-2	TRBV5-1
CAILIGGRNQPQHF	TGTGCCATTCTCATCGGAGGGAGGAATCAGCCCCAGCATTTT	14	NA	NA	TRBJ1-5	TRBV12-3/TRBV12-4
CASRGRGGRVYNEQFF	TGTGCCAGCAGGGGGAGGGGAGGGAGGGTCTACAATGAGCAGTTCTTC	16	few	TRBD2	TRBJ2-1	TRBV7-8
CASSLETGLSSPLHF	TGTGCCAGCAGTTTAGAGACAGGGTTGAGTTCACCCCTCCACTTT	15	few	TRBD1	TRBJ1-6	TRBV6-5